These 13 T cell receptor beta chains were sequenced from one sample in a study of blood T cell repertoires in COVID-19. Using immunoSEQ multiplex PCR, the repertoire was profiled, and TCRdb retains in-frame clones only, with some absent. The sample yields about 300,000 clones, 80% to 90% seen once. The sequencing sample was made of PBMCs or T cells enriched from blood (not recorded which). The receptors originated from a man younger than 40 who had recovered from COVID-19.

This clone was seen more than once but under ten times. The chain joins TRBV5-1 to TRBJ1-4; D gene unclear. CDR3 length: 15 amino acids. The V and J ends lost 3 bases and 2 bases respectively, with 11 bases between them. Germline lookup yields CDR1 SGHRS and CDR2 YFSETQ. The CDR3 region has the DNA TGCGCCAGCAGCTACTTAGGAGCCACTAATGAAAAACTGTTTTTT. Residues: CASSYLGATNEKLFF.

This chain connects TRBV24-1 to TRBJ2-5; 8 bases align to TRBD2. V shed 8 bases and J 4 bases; nucleotides not matched to a gene: 14. Per the germline V gene, CDR1 is KGHDR and CDR2 is SFDVKD. The CDR3 runs 16 residues. The CDR3 bases are TGTGCCACCATGTCGCCTGCCCCAGCGGGAGCAGAGACCCAGTACTTC. Translation: CATMSPAPAGAETQYF.

This clone was recorded many times. This chain links TRBV6-5 with TRBJ2-3, with D perhaps TRBD1 (6 bases). V was clipped by 4 bases and J by 3 bases, with 8 bases between them. The CDR3 runs to 13 residues. Germline loops: CDR1 MNHEY, CDR2 SVGAGI. The CDR3 DNA reads TGTGCCAGCAGTTGGACAGATACAGATACGCAGTATTTT. Its translation is CASSWTDTDTQYF.

This chain uses TRBV28 with TRBJ2-7; 7 nucleotides line up with TRBD1. CDR3 length: 15 amino acids. Germline CDR1 reads MDHEN; CDR2 reads SYDVKM. Unmatched junction bases numbered 9, after V lost 4 bases and J lost 3 bases. The CDR3 nucleotides are TGTGCCAGCAGTTCACCGGGGACAGCGGTCTACGAGCAGTACTTC. It specifies CASSSPGTAVYEQYF.

V and J are TRBV6-5 and TRBJ1-2, with unresolved D. In germline, CDR1 is MNHEY, CDR2 SVGAGI. V was trimmed by 7 bases and J by 4 bases, leaving 7 bases between them. The CDR3 length is 11 residues. CDR3 DNA sequence: TGTGCCAGCACGGGAGGCTATGGCTACACCTTC. The encoded protein is CASTGGYGYTF.

CDR3 residues: CASSARRGWDTEAFF. CDR3 sequence (DNA): TGTGCCAGTAGTGCTCGTAGGGGGTGGGACACTGAAGCTTTCTTT. V is TRBV19 and J is TRBJ1-1, with D maybe TRBD1 (6 bases). Germline CDR1 LNHDA, CDR2 SQIVND (reference sequence). The CDR3 is 15 residues long. V was cut by 5 bases and J by 3 bases, with 16 bases left in between.

The V and J genes are TRBV4-2 and TRBJ2-7, with 8 bases matching TRBD2. Germline V gene data show CDR1 as LGHNA and CDR2 as YNFKEQ. Trimming cost V 2 bases and J 2 bases; bases outside gene matches: 2. The length of the CDR3 is 14 residues. CDR3: CASSQREGAYEQYF. The CDR3 DNA reads as TGTGCCAGCAGCCAACGGGAGGGGGCCTACGAGCAGTACTTC.

V usage is TRBV12-3 or TRBV12-4 and J usage is TRBJ2-7; TRBD2 aligns across 7 bases. CDR3 length: 13 amino acids. With 3 bases clipped from V and 4 bases from J, the junction kept 3 bases outside the gene matches. CDR3 sequence (DNA): TGTGCCAGCAGTTTCGGGACTAAGTACGAGCAGTACTTC. It is translated as CASSFGTKYEQYF.

The V call is TRBV30, the J call TRBJ1-1; 7 bases agree with TRBD1. CDR3 length: 14 residues. The V gene's germline CDR1 is GTSNPN and CDR2 SVGIG (reference sequence). J was trimmed by 0 bases and V by 4 bases; bases with no gene match: 5. The DNA of the CDR3 is TGTGCCTGGATGCCGGACAGGCTGAACACTGAAGCTTTCTTT. Translating gives CAWMPDRLNTEAFF.

The rearrangement uses TRBV12-3 or TRBV12-4 and TRBJ2-7; 7 nucleotides match TRBD1. There are 13 residues in the CDR3. The V segment lost 6 bases and the J segment 5 bases; nucleotides outside the gene matches: 7. Here the CDR3 reads CASSRDSSHEQYF. CDR3 sequence (DNA): TGTGCCAGCAGCCGGGACAGTAGCCACGAGCAGTACTTC.

V gene TRBV12-3 or TRBV12-4 combines with J gene TRBJ1-1, with D possibly being TRBD1 (6 bases). The CDR3 totals 12 residues. The V gene lost 6 bases and the J gene lost 1 base, with 6 bases spanning the gap. The CDR3 is CASRQGNTEAFF. CDR3 sequence (DNA): TGTGCCAGCAGACAGGGGAACACTGAAGCTTTCTTT.

This clone was picked up many times. Here the CDR3 DNA reads TGCGCCAGCAGCTTGGGGGAACCGGGGAAGTGGTGGGCTATGAACACTGAAGCTTTCTTT. As protein: CASSLGEPGKWWAMNTEAFF. This chain joins TRBV5-1 and TRBJ1-1; D ambiguous. CDR1 is SGHRS, CDR2 YFSETQ, per germline. The CDR3 is made up of 20 amino acids. V gave up 0 bases and J gave up 0 bases, with 24 bases separating them.

This rearrangement joins TRBV5-1 to TRBJ1-1; 10 bases match TRBD1. CDR1 and CDR2 from the germline V gene are SGHRS and YFSETQ. This CDR3 is 17 amino acids long. V lost 3 bases and J lost 6; bases outside the gene matches: 14. CDR3 protein: CASSSGQGRGRMAEAFF. CDR3 bases: TGCGCCAGCAGCTCGGGACAGGGGCGCGGTAGGATGGCTGAAGCTTTCTTT.